The 12 T cell receptor beta chains reported below all come from one sample, sequenced in a study of tumor-infiltrating lymphocytes in primary liver carcinoma. Co-extraction yielded RNA and DNA from approximately 20-30 mg of unsorted bulk tissue. TCR beta cDNA came from approximately 0.55 ug total RNA, primed with a constant-region primer. Investigators got TCR beta libraries out of three nested multiplex PCR rounds, done with slightly modified ARM-PCR. TRBV1-TRBV30 forward primers paired with a C-beta reverse primer drove the first two PCR rounds, approximately 11 cycles each. TCRdb reanalysed the multiplex PCR reads using MiXCR and keeps one entry per CDR3 protein. The sample records 75,000 to 90,000 distinct CDR3 sequences, over 60% being singletons. The specimen sequenced was liver tumor tissue from sampling region 1. Subset reported: tumor region T1, superior pole. The receptors come from a middle-aged man with primary liver carcinoma and hepatitis B virus infection.

The V gene is TRBV6-2 or TRBV6-3, the J gene TRBJ1-4; D possibly corresponds to TRBD1 (5 bases). There are 15 residues in the CDR3. Trimming left V 9 bases short and J 7 bases short, with 21 bases between. Germline CDR1 MNHEY, CDR2 SVGEGT. In DNA, the CDR3 is TGTGCCAGTGGCCGCGCAGTTCCAGGGTTTGAAAAACTGTTTTTT. Amino acid sequence: CASGRAVPGFEKLFF.

Turning to this clonotype: This may arise from a read error, as a much more abundant clone is one base away. No conserved phenylalanine or tryptophan is present at the end of the CDR3, so a read error is the likely explanation. The J gene is TRBJ2-5, the V gene TRBV5-1, with unresolved D. The germline V and J ends were trimmed by 0 bases and 3 bases, with 0 bases remaining between them. Germline CDR1 reads SGHRS; CDR2 reads YFSETQ. CDR3 size: 11 residues. CDR3 sequence reads: CASSLEETQYI. CDR3 sequence (DNA): TGCGCCAGCAGCTTGGAAGAGACCCAGTACATC.

Remarks on this clonotype: This is likely a read error, given that the CDR3 carries no conserved phenylalanine or tryptophan at its end. The chain joins TRBV4-1 to TRBJ1-2; maybe TRBD1 (6 bases). V lost 1 base to trimming and J lost 3 bases, with 15 bases between them. This CDR3 contains 16 residues. The V gene's germline CDR1 is MGHRA and CDR2 YSYEKL. This CDR3 is CASSQVEGVGYYGYTI. As DNA, the CDR3 is TGCGCCAGCAGCCAAGTGGAGGGGGTAGGATACTATGGCTACACCATC.

A word on this clonotype: One end of the junction varies from germline; a read error may be responsible. The chain carries TRBV29-1 and TRBJ2-5; 7 positions match TRBD2. Germline lookup yields CDR1 SQVTM and CDR2 ANQGSEA. This CDR3 comprises 13 residues. The CDR3 region has the DNA TGCAGAGTTGATGGGAGGGCCGCTGAGACCCAGTATTTC. This encodes CRVDGRAAETQYF.

With regard to this clonotype: A much larger clone differs by one base, so this may be a read error. The chain combines TRBV10-3 with TRBJ2-7; 8 bases fit TRBD1. This CDR3 contains 13 residues. Unmatched junction bases numbered 6, after V lost 2 bases and J lost 9 bases. Looked up from germline, CDR1 is ENHRY and CDR2 is SYGVKD. The CDR3: CAISERDRGGQYF. CDR3 coding DNA: TGTGCCATCAGTGAGCGCGACAGGGGAGGGCAGTACTTC.

The chain has TRBV21-1 and TRBJ2-5; TRBD1 is the table's D call, not checked against the DNA. TRBV21-1 is labeled a pseudogene. CDR3 size: 16 residues. The chain's CDR3 is CASSKGTGGHRETQYF. CDR3 DNA: TGTGCCAGCAGCAAAGGGACAGGGGGCCATAGAGAGACCCAGTACTTC.

This clonotype appeared many times. The chain links TRBV29-1 to TRBJ1-1; D perhaps matches TRBD1 (5 bases). Deletions cut 4 bases from V and 8 bases from J, with 11 bases between. There are 11 residues in the CDR3. CDR1 and CDR2 (germline): SQVTM, ANQGSEA. In DNA, the CDR3 is TGCAGCGTTGTGGGGGGAATGGAAGCTTTCTTT. Its protein product is CSVVGGMEAFF.

This clonotype was counted a few times. The V and J genes are TRBV28 and TRBJ1-5; D gene unclear. Per germline, CDR1 MDHEN and CDR2 SYDVKM. This CDR3 contains 12 residues. Between the trimmed V and J ends, which lost 7 bases and 4 bases, there was a span of 8 bases. Here the CDR3 reads CASINANQPQHF. CDR3 sequence (DNA): TGTGCCAGCATTAACGCAAATCAGCCCCAGCATTTT.

In the case of this clonotype: Sequence at one end of the junction differs from germline and may be a read error. The chain combines TRBV6-2 or TRBV6-3 with TRBJ1-1; D not resolved. Looked up from germline, CDR1 is MNHEY and CDR2 is SVGEGT. The CDR3 runs to 11 residues. Here the CDR3 reads CANSRGFEAFF. CDR3 DNA: TGTGCCAACAGTCGGGGATTTGAAGCTTTCTTC.

Concerning this clonotype itself: At one boundary the junction diverges from the germline segment, which might be a read error. This chain uses TRBV11-2 with TRBJ2-5, with D perhaps matching TRBD2 (5 bases). This CDR3 has 16 residues. Germline-derived CDR1 and CDR2 are SGHAT and FQNNGV. In nucleotides, the CDR3 is TGTGCCAGCAGATCCCGGGATTCGGCCCACCGAGAGGCCCAGTACTTC. Its translation: CASRSRDSAHREAQYF.

The CDR3 spells CASRTWGQPQHF. The DNA of the CDR3 is TGCGCCAGCAGGACATGGGGTCAACCCCAGCATTTT. This sequence joins TRBV10-2 and TRBJ1-5; D gene uncertain. Germline assignment: CDR1 WSHSY and CDR2 SAAADI. Trimming left V 6 bases short and J 10 bases short, with 13 bases between. This CDR3 has 12 residues.

The table lists this clonotype with a few counts. A read error may produce the germline difference seen at one junction end. The genes are TRBV11-2 and TRBJ2-1; D uncertain. Germline CDR1 and CDR2: SGHAT and FQNNGV. The CDR3 runs 13 residues. CDR3 DNA: TGTACCAGCAGCCTAACGGCCCTCAATGAGCAGTTCTTC. The encoded protein is CTSSLTALNEQFF.